This T cell receptor beta chain was recorded in a study of radiotherapy plus CTLA-4 blockade in lung cancer. About the research overall: Among patients, less than 20% showed objective responses, and approximately 31% had disease control.

Per the germline V gene, CDR1 is SQVTM and CDR2 is ANQGSEA. The V end was cut by 6 bases, the J end by 6 bases, with 9 bases between. This CDR3 is 11 amino acids long. Overall study results and limits: In blood, tumor-derived TCR clones expanded after radiotherapy plus ipilimumab. With interferon-beta, early dynamics of blood T cell clones were reported to best predict response.

The assay was immunoSEQ multiplex PCR, and TCRdb's table has in-frame clones only and misses some. The table has approximately 99,000 clones, around 88% seen once. Those patients who had chemo-refractory metastatic non-small-cell lung cancer were given focal radiation along with CTLA-4 blockade through ipilimumab. With respect to this clone: Its antigen is unidentified.

Specimen: peripheral blood, collected from a patient treated with radiotherapy plus ipilimumab. This chain links TRBV29-1 with TRBJ2-1; D is ambiguous. The receptor was isolated from a human donor with non-small cell lung cancer that progressed on radiotherapy plus ipilimumab. The CDR3 DNA reads as TGCAGCGTCCCAGGATTCAATGAGCAGTTCTTC. It is translated as CSVPGFNEQFF.